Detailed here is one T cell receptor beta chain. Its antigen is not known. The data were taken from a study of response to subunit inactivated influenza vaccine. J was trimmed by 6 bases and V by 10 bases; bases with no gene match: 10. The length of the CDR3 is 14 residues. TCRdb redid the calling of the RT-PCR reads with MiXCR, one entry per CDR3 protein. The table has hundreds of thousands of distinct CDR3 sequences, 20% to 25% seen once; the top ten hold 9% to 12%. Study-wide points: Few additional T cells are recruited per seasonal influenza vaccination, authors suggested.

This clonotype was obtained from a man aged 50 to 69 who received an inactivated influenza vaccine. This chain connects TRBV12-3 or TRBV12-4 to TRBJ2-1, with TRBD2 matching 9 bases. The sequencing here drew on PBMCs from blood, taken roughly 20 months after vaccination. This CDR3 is CATTIAGVGNEQFF. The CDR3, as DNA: TGTGCCACCACCATAGCGGGAGTAGGCAATGAGCAGTTCTTC.